This entry lists 21 T cell receptor beta chains sequenced from one sample in a study of CD8 T cell repertoires and HIV-1 epitope variants. TCRdb's copy holds only in-frame clones and misses some; the assay was immunoSEQ multiplex PCR. The sample consists of thousands of clones, around two thirds of them appearing once. Antigens of these TCRs are unknown. The sample consisted of cultured CD8+ T cells derived from PBMCs. All receptors derive from a male donor with HIV.

The gene calls are TRBV28 and TRBJ1-1, with D hard to call. The germline CDR1 and CDR2 sequences are MDHEN and SYDVKM. V was clipped by 4 bases and J by 0 bases, with 12 bases between them. The CDR3 extends over 15 amino acids. The chain's CDR3 is CASSYGEHLNTEAFF. The CDR3 DNA is TGTGCCAGCAGTTACGGAGAACACCTGAACACTGAAGCTTTCTTT.

The chain carries TRBV7-2 and TRBJ1-5; 12 nucleotides agree with TRBD1. After removal of 5 bases from V and 5 bases from J, the junction contained 4 bases not matched to a gene. This CDR3 has 15 residues. Per germline, CDR1 SGHTA and CDR2 FQGNSA. Here the CDR3 reads CASSPGTGGYQPQHF. CDR3 nucleotide sequence: TGTGCCAGCAGCCCCGGGACAGGGGGCTATCAGCCCCAGCATTTT.

The rearrangement uses TRBV27 and TRBJ2-7, with TRBD2 matching over 10 bases. The germline CDR1 and CDR2 sequences are MNHEY and SMNVEV (reference sequence). CDR3 length equals 15 residues. Germline trimming cut 3 bases from V and 4 bases from J; bases unmatched to any gene: 6. CDR3: CASSFQRGGRYEQYF. The CDR3 region has the DNA TGTGCCAGCAGTTTTCAGCGGGGGGGCCGGTACGAGCAGTACTTC.

This chain links TRBV10-3 with TRBJ2-1; no firm D call. The V end lost 6 bases, the J end lost 9 bases, and 15 bases lay between the germline ends. The CDR3 is made up of 13 amino acids. Germline V gene data show CDR1 as ENHRY and CDR2 as SYGVKD. CDR3 DNA: TGTGCCATCAGCACGGGTTCGAGAGGTGAGCAGTTCTTC. It codes for CAISTGSRGEQFF.

The CDR3 here is CASSSRDRGSYEQYF. The CDR3 DNA reads as TGTGCCAGCTCATCCCGGGACAGGGGTTCCTACGAGCAGTACTTC. The chain links TRBV18 to TRBJ2-7, with TRBD1 matching over 10 bases. The germline gives CDR1 KGHSH, CDR2 LQKENI. CDR3 length: 15 amino acids. With V trimmed by 5 bases and J by 1 base, 5 bases remained unmatched.

The V and J genes are TRBV19 and TRBJ1-5; D uncertain. CDR3 length equals 15 residues. The germline gives CDR1 LNHDA, CDR2 SQIVND (reference sequence). Trimming removed 3 bases at V and 0 bases at J, with 9 bases between. The CDR3 bases are TGTGCCAGTAGTATCGGACGGTTTAGCAATCAGCCCCAGCATTTT. The encoded protein is CASSIGRFSNQPQHF. Supplemented by reference TRBV19 and TRBJ1-5, the full variable domain reads DGGITQSPKYLFRKEGQNVTLSCEQNLNHDAMYWYRQDPGQGLRLIYYSQIVNDFQKGDIAEGYSVSREKKESFPLTVTSAQKNPTAFYLCASSIGRFSNQPQHFGDGTRLSIL.

Relative to its sample, this clone is large (0.1 to 1%). This sequence joins TRBV28 and TRBJ1-2, with D possibly being TRBD1 (5 bases). This CDR3 is built from 16 residues. V lost 5 bases to trimming and J lost 3 bases, with 19 bases between them. Germline V CDR1 and CDR2: MDHEN, SYDVKM. The CDR3: CASSIRPTDFDYGYTF. The CDR3 coding sequence is TGTGCCAGCAGTATACGCCCGACAGATTTCGACTATGGCTACACCTTC.

The J gene is TRBJ2-3, the V gene TRBV5-5; D unclear. V lost 0 bases and J lost 0, with 5 bases in between. The CDR3 is made up of 14 amino acids. Germline CDR1 SGHKS, CDR2 YYEKEE (reference sequence). CDR3 coding DNA: TGTGCCAGCAGCTTGGAGCAGAGCACAGATACGCAGTATTTT. Amino acid sequence: CASSLEQSTDTQYF.

V gene TRBV2 combines with J gene TRBJ2-7; no reliable D call. The CDR3 extends over 16 amino acids. Between the trimmed V and J ends, which lost 1 base and 0 bases, there was a span of 13 bases. CDR1 and CDR2 (germline): SNHLY, FYNNEI. The CDR3 DNA sequence: TGTGCCAGCAGTGAAGGTGCAGCTTTCACCTCCTACGAGCAGTACTTC. Protein: CASSEGAAFTSYEQYF.

The rearrangement uses TRBV5-6 and TRBJ2-7; the D gene is possibly TRBD2 (6 bases). CDR3 size: 13 residues. Germline loops: CDR1 SGHDT, CDR2 YYEEEE. V was clipped by 7 bases and J by 2 bases, with 13 bases between them. The CDR3 region has the DNA TGTGCCAGCGGGAGGCTCTCGCCCTACGAGCAGTACTTC. Its protein product is CASGRLSPYEQYF.

A few counts support this clone. The J gene is TRBJ1-5, the V gene TRBV19; D remains ambiguous. Trimming pared 3 bases from V and 1 base from J, leaving 13 bases between. CDR1 is LNHDA and CDR2 is SQIVND in the germline V gene (reference sequence). This CDR3 region has 16 residues. The CDR3 region has the DNA TGTGCCAGTAGTATTTGGTCAGTCAACAGCAATCAGCCCCAGCATTTT. Its protein is CASSIWSVNSNQPQHF.

In its sample, this clone was seen a few times. The V and J genes are TRBV2 and TRBJ1-5; a possible D gene is TRBD1 (5 bases). This CDR3 contains 14 residues. CDR1 SNHLY and CDR2 FYNNEI come from the germline V gene. V was clipped by 1 base and J by 1 base, with 5 bases between them. The CDR3 bases are TGTGCCAGCAGTGAAGGGGGCAGCAATCAGCCCCAGCATTTT. Its translation is CASSEGGSNQPQHF.

The V call is TRBV4-2, the J call TRBJ1-2, with 7 bases identical to TRBD1. Trimming removed 1 base from V and 4 bases from J; junction bases left unmatched: 3. This CDR3 comprises 14 residues. Germline loops: CDR1 LGHNA, CDR2 YNFKEQ. The CDR3 reads CASSQVRDSYGYTF. The DNA of the CDR3 is TGTGCCAGCAGCCAAGTGAGGGACAGCTATGGCTACACCTTC.

This chain joins TRBV4-1 and TRBJ2-7, with D maybe TRBD1 (5 bases). CDR1 and CDR2 (germline): MGHRA, YSYEKL. V lost 1 base and J 5 bases, leaving 12 bases between the germline ends. This CDR3 is built from 14 residues. The chain's CDR3 is CASSQVGALDEQYF. The CDR3 nucleotides read TGCGCCAGCAGCCAAGTTGGGGCGTTGGACGAGCAGTACTTC.

This chain links TRBV6-6 with TRBJ2-7, with no clear D. Germline V lookup: CDR1 MNHNY, CDR2 SVGAGI (reference sequence). This CDR3 has 13 amino acids. Trimming left V 5 bases short and J 3 bases short, with 11 bases between. In DNA form, the CDR3 reads TGTGCCAGCAGTCCTCCCCAAATCTACGAGCAGTACTTC. Translated, it gives CASSPPQIYEQYF.

The chain is built from TRBV28 and TRBJ2-3, with TRBD1 matching 8 bases. V lost 7 bases, J lost 2 bases, and 8 bases stayed unmatched. CDR1 is MDHEN and CDR2 is SYDVKM in the germline V gene. The CDR3 contains 15 residues. CDR3 nucleotide sequence: TGTGCCAGCAACCCGGACAGGGACAACACAGATACGCAGTATTTT. The encoded protein is CASNPDRDNTDTQYF.

In DNA form, the CDR3 reads TGTGCCAGCAGTTTGGAGGGGAACCTGAACACTGAAGCTTTCTTT. Protein: CASSLEGNLNTEAFF. The chain has TRBV6-5 and TRBJ1-1, with a tentative D call TRBD1 (5 bases). The V end lost 4 bases, the J end lost 0 bases, and 12 bases lay between the germline ends. This CDR3 is built from 15 residues. In germline, CDR1 is MNHEY, CDR2 SVGAGI.

The chain couples TRBV28 to TRBJ1-1; 7 bases agree with TRBD1. The CDR3 spans 18 residues. Unmatched junction bases numbered 17, after V lost 6 bases and J lost 1 base. Germline V gene lookup returns CDR1 MDHEN and CDR2 SYDVKM. The CDR3 DNA is TGTGCCAGCAGGAGTTGGCGGAGACAGGGCGATGAGAACACTGAAGCTTTCTTT. Translating gives CASRSWRRQGDENTEAFF.

This chain's CDR3 is CAWSAGATYEQYF. The CDR3 coding sequence is TGTGCCTGGAGTGCAGGGGCCACCTACGAGCAGTACTTC. The V call is TRBV30, the J call TRBJ2-7, with a possible D match to TRBD1 (6 bases). This CDR3 contains 13 residues. Germline V gene lookup returns CDR1 GTSNPN and CDR2 SVGIG (reference sequence). V lost 1 base and J lost 2, with 9 bases in between.

The chain recombines TRBV21-1 with TRBJ2-7; TRBD2, the table's D call, was not compared with the DNA. TRBV21-1 is listed as a pseudogene. The CDR3 runs to 12 residues. The chain's CDR3 is CASSEVSGEQYF. For the CDR3, the DNA is TGTGCCAGCAGTGAGGTCTCGGGGGAGCAGTACTTC.

There are a few counts of this clone. The chain links TRBV14 to TRBJ2-7; D is undetermined. The length of the CDR3 is 15 residues. V lost 2 bases to trimming and J lost 5 bases, with 16 bases between them. The germline CDR1 and CDR2 sequences are SGHDN and FVKESK. CDR3 loop: CASSQLDGPVHEQYF. CDR3 sequence (DNA): TGTGCCAGCAGCCAACTTGACGGCCCGGTCCACGAGCAGTACTTC.